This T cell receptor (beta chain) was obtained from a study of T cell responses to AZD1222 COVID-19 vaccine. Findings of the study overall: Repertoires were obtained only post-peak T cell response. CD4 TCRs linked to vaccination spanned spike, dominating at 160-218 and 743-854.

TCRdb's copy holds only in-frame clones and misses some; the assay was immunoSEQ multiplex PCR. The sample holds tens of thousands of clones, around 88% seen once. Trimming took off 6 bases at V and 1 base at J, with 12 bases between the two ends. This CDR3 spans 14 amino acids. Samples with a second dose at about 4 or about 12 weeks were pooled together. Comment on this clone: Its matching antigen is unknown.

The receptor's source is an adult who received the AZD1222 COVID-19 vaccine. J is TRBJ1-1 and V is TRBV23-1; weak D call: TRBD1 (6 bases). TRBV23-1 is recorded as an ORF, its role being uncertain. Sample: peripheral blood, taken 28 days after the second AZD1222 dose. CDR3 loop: CASRNDRTNTEAFF. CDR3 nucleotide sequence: TGCGCCAGCAGGAACGACAGGACGAACACTGAAGCTTTCTTT.